This TCR beta chain was captured by sequencing in a study of identifying expanded T cells in peripheral blood. Findings and caveats of the study: Variance in clone template counts between approximately 2-week samples significantly increased with total template count across all healthy donors.

No infections or other immune events were documented during collection. V shed 3 bases and J 4 bases; nucleotides not matched to a gene: 3. Germline CDR1 reads SGDLS; CDR2 reads YYNGEE. The CDR3 loop spans 13 amino acids. About this clone itself: What it recognizes is unknown.

Sequencing used immunoSEQ multiplex PCR; TCRdb keeps in-frame clones, though not all of them. The sample lists more than 85,000 clones; 88% were seen once. This clonotype originated in a person between 18 and 75 years old in good health. This sequence joins TRBV9 and TRBJ1-2, with 7 bases that match TRBD1. Sequenced: blood. CDR3 residues: CASSARDSYGYTF. Written as DNA, the CDR3 is TGTGCCAGCAGCGCGCGGGACAGCTATGGCTACACCTTC.